A selection of T cell receptor beta chains follows, all from one sample in a study of cytomegalovirus exposure and HLA in healthy donors. The method was immunoSEQ multiplex PCR; TCRdb's version includes in-frame clones alone and lacks a portion of them. The sample carries some 150,000 clones, 70% to 75% recorded once. Sequencing was done on a sample of PBMCs. The receptors here all came from a human donor in good health. Both conserved end residues are part of each CDR3. A D gene is named only where the DNA matches it firmly. Expanded clones are given a class, and other clones once, few, many or no size at all.

TRBV19	TRBD1	TRBJ2-7	-	CASSILQGQGANYEQYF	TGTGCCAGTAGTATCCTTCAAGGACAGGGGGCAAACTACGAGCAGTACTTC
TRBV27	TRBD1	TRBJ2-7	once	CASSPDREVYEQYF	TGTGCCAGCAGTCCGGACAGGGAAGTTTACGAGCAGTACTTC
TRBV10-1	TRBD1	TRBJ2-1	-	CASSRDRADNEQFF	TGCGCCAGCAGTCGGGACAGGGCGGACAATGAGCAGTTCTTC
TRBV19	TRBD1	TRBJ2-7	few	CASSTGQGAYEQYF	TGTGCCAGTAGTACAGGACAGGGGGCCTACGAGCAGTACTTC
TRBV7-2	TRBD2	TRBJ2-3	-	CASSSRGGRITDTQYF	TGTGCCAGCAGCTCCCGGGGGGGCCGAATCACAGATACGCAGTATTTT
TRBV11-2	TRBD1	TRBJ2-6	-	CASSQQGALSSGANVLTF	TGTGCCAGCAGCCAACAGGGGGCACTGAGCTCTGGGGCCAACGTCCTGACTTTC
TRBV6-6	-	TRBJ2-5	few	CASSERENQETQYF	TGTGCCAGCAGCGAACGGGAGAACCAAGAGACCCAGTACTTC
TRBV6-1	TRBD1	TRBJ1-5	-	CASSGTGNSNQPQHF	TGTGCCAGCAGTGGGACAGGCAATAGCAATCAGCCCCAGCATTTT
TRBV19	TRBD2	TRBJ2-1	few	CASSHGGGNEQFF	TGTGCCAGTAGTCATGGGGGAGGGAATGAGCAGTTCTTC
TRBV6-5	-	TRBJ1-5	few	CASSVWGGNQPQHF	TGTGCCAGCAGTGTATGGGGAGGCAATCAGCCCCAGCATTTT